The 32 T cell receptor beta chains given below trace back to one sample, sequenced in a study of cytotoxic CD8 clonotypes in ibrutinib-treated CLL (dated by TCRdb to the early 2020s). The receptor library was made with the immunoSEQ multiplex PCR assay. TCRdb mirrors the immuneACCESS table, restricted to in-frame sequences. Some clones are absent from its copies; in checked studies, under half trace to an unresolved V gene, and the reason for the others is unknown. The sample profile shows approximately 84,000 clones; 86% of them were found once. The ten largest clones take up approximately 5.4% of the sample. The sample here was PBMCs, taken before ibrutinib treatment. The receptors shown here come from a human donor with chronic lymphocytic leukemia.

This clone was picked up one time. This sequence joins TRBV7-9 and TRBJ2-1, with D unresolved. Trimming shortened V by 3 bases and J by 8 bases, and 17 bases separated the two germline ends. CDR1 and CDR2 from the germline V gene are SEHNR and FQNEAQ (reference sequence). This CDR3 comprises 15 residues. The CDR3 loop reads CASSFIWLLGYEQFF. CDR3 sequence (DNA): TGTGCCAGCAGCTTTATCTGGCTCTTGGGTTATGAGCAGTTCTTC.

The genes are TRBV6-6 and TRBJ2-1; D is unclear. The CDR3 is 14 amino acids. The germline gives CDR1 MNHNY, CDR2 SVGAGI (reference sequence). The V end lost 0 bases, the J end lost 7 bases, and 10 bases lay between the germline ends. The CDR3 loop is CASSYSRQANEQFF. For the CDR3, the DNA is TGTGCCAGCAGTTACTCGAGGCAAGCGAATGAGCAGTTCTTC.

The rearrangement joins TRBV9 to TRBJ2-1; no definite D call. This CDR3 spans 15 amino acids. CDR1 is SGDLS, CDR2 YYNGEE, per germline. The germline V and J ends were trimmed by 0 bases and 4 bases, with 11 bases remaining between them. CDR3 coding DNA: TGTGCCAGCAGCGTAGTTGGGTATTGGTACAATGAGCAGTTCTTC. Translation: CASSVVGYWYNEQFF.

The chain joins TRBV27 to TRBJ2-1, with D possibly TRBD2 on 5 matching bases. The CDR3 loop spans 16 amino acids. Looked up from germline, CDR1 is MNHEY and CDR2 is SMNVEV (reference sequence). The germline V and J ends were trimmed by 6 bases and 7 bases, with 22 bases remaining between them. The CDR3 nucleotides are TGTGCCAGCAGGGATATAGACGGGGTCCTTAGGAATGAGCAGTTCTTC. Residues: CASRDIDGVLRNEQFF.

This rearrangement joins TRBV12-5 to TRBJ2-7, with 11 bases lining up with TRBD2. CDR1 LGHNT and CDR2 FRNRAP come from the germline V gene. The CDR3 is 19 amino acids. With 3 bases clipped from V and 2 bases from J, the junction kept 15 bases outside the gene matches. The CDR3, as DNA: TGTGCTAGTGGTTTTAGCGGGAGGGCAGACTTCAGGGATGCCTACGAGCAGTACTTC. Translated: CASGFSGRADFRDAYEQYF. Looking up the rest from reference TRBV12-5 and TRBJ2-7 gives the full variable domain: DARVTQTPRHKVTEMGQEVTMRCQPILGHNTVFWYRQTMMQGLELLAYFRNRAPLDDSGMPKDRFSAEMPDATLATLKIQPSEPRDSAVYFCASGFSGRADFRDAYEQYFGPGTRLTVT.

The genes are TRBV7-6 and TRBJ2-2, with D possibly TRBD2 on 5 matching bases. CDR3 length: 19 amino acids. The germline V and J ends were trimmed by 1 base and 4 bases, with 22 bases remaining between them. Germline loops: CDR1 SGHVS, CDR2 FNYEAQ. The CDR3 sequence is CASSLVEALVGAVTGELFF. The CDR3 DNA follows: TGTGCCAGCAGCTTAGTGGAGGCTCTAGTGGGAGCGGTCACCGGGGAGCTGTTTTTT.

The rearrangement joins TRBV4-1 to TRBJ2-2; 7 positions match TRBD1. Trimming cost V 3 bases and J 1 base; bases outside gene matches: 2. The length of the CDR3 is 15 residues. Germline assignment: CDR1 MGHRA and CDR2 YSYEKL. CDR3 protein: CASSHRDRNTGELFF. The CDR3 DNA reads TGCGCCAGCAGCCACAGGGACAGGAACACCGGGGAGCTGTTTTTT.

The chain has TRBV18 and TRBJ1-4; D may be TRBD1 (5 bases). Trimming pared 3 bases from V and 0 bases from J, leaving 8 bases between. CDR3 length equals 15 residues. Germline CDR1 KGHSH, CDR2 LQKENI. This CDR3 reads CASSPSGATNEKLFF. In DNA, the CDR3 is TGTGCCAGCTCACCGTCGGGGGCAACTAATGAAAAACTGTTTTTT.

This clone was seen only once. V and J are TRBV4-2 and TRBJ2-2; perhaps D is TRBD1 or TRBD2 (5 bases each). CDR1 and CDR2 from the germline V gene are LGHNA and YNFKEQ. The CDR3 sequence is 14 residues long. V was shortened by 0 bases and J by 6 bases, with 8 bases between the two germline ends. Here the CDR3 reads CASSQEGESGELFF. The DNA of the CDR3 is TGTGCCAGCAGCCAAGAGGGGGAATCCGGGGAGCTGTTTTTT.

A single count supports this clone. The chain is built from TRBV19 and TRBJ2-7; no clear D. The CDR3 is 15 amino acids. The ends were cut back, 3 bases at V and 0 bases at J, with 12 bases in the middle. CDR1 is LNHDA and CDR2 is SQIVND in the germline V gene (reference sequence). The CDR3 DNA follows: TGTGCCAGTAGTATTGGGTACCAGAGCTCCTACGAGCAGTACTTC. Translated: CASSIGYQSSYEQYF.

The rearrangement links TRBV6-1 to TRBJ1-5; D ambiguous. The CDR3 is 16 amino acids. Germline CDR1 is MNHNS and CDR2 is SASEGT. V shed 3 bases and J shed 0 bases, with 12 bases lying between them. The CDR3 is CASSDGIGISNQPQHF. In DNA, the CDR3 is TGTGCCAGCAGTGACGGGATAGGGATTAGCAATCAGCCCCAGCATTTT.

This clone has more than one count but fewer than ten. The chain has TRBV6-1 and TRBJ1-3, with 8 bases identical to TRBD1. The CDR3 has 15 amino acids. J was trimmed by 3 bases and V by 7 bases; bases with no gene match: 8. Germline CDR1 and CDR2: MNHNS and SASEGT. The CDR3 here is CASNPGGYLGNTIYF. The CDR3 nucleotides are TGTGCCAGCAATCCAGGGGGCTACCTTGGAAACACCATATATTTT.

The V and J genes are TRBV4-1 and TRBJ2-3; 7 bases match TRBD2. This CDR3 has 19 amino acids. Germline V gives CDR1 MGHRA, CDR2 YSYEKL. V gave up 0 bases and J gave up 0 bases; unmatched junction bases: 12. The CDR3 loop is CASSQDKAGDTSSTDTQYF. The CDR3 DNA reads TGCGCCAGCAGCCAAGATAAGGCGGGAGACACCTCTAGCACAGATACGCAGTATTTT.

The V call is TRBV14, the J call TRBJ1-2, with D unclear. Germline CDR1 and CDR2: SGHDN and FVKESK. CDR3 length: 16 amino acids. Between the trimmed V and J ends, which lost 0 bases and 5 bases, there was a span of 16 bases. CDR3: CASSQERGPVRYGYTF. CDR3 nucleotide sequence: TGTGCCAGCAGCCAAGAGCGAGGCCCGGTTCGGTATGGCTACACCTTC.

CDR3 region: CASRDRGGYTF. CDR3 DNA sequence: TGTGCCAGTAGGGACAGGGGTGGCTACACCTTC. The chain has TRBV19 and TRBJ1-2, with TRBD1 matching over 9 bases. This CDR3 contains 11 residues. Germline CDR1 LNHDA, CDR2 SQIVND (reference sequence). J was trimmed by 7 bases and V by 6 bases; bases with no gene match: 0.

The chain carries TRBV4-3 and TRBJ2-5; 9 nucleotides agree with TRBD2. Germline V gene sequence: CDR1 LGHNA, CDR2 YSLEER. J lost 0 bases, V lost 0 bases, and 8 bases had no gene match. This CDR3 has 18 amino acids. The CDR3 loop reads CASSQDSSLAGNQETQYF. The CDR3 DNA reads TGCGCCAGCAGCCAAGATTCTTCCCTAGCGGGGAACCAAGAGACCCAGTACTTC.

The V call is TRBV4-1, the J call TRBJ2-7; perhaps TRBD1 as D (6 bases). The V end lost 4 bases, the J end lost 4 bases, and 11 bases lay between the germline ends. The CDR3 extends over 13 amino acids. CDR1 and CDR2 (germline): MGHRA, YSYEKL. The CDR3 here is CASSRSDSYEQYF. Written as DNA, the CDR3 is TGCGCCAGCAGCCGATCGGACAGTTACGAGCAGTACTTC.

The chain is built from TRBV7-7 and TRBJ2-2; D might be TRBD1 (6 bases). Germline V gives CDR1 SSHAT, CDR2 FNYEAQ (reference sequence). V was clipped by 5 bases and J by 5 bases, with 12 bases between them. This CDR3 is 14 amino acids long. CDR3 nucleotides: TGTGCCAGCAGCCTCAGGGGAAGGACCGGGGAGCTGTTTTTT. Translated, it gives CASSLRGRTGELFF.

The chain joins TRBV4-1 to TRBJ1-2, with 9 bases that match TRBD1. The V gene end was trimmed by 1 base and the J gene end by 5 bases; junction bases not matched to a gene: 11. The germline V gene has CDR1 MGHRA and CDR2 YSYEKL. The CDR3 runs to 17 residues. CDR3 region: CASSQGERTGEKYGYTF. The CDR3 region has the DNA TGCGCCAGCAGCCAAGGTGAGAGGACAGGGGAAAAATATGGCTACACCTTC.

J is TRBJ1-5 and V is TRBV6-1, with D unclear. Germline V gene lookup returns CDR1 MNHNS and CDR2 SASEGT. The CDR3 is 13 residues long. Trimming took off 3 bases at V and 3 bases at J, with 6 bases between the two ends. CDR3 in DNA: TGTGCCAGCAGTGATGGACCCAATCAGCCCCAGCATTTT. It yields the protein CASSDGPNQPQHF.

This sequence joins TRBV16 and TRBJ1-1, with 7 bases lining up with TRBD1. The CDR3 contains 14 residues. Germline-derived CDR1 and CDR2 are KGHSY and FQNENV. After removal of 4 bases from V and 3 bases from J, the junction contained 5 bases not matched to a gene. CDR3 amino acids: CASSLRQGDTEAFF. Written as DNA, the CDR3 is TGTGCCAGCAGCCTTCGACAGGGCGACACTGAAGCTTTCTTT. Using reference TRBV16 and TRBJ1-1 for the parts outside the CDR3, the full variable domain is GEEVAQTPKHLVRGEGQKAKLYCAPIKGHSYVFWYQQVLKNEFKFLISFQNENVFDETGMPKERFSAKCLPNSPCSLEIQATKLEDSAVYFCASSLRQGDTEAFFGQGTRLTVV.

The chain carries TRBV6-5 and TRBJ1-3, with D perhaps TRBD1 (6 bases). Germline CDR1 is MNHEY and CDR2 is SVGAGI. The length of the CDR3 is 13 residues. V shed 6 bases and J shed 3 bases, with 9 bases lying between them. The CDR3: CASRRGGGNTIYF. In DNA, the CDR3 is TGTGCCAGCAGAAGGGGGGGTGGAAACACCATATATTTT.

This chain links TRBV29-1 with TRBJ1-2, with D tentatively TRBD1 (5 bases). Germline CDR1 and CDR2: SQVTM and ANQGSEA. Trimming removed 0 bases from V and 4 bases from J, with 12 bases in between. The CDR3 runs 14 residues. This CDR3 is CSVEDPRQSYGYTF. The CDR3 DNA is TGCAGCGTTGAAGATCCTCGACAGAGCTATGGCTACACCTTC. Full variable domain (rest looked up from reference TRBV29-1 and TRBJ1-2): SAVISQKPSRDICQRGTSLTIQCQVDSQVTMMFWYRQQPGQSLTLIATANQGSEATYESGFVIDKFPISRPNLTFSTLTVSNMSPEDSSIYLCSVEDPRQSYGYTFGSGTRLTVV.

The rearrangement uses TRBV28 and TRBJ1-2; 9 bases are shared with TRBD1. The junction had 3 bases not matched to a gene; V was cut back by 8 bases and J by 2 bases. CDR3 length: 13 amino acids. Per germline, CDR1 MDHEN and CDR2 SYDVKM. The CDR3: CASRDRGNYGYTF. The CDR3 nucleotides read TGTGCCAGCCGAGACAGGGGGAACTATGGCTACACCTTC.

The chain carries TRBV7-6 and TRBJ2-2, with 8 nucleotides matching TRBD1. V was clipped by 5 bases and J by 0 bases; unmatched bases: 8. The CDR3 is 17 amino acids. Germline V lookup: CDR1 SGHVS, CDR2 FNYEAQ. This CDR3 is CASSPTWTGSNTGELFF. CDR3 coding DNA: TGTGCCAGCAGCCCTACCTGGACAGGGTCGAACACCGGGGAGCTGTTTTTT.

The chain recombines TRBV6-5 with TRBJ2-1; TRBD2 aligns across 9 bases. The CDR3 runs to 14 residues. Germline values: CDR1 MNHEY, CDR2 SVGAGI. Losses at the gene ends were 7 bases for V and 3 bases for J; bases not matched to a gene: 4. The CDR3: CASTQRGVYNEQFF. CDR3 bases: TGTGCCAGCACCCAGCGGGGGGTCTACAATGAGCAGTTCTTC.

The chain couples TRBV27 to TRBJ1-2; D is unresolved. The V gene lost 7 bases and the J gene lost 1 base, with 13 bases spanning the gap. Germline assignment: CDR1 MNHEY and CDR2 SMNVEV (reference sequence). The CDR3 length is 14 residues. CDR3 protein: CASTTRRGNYGYTF. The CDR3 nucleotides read TGTGCCAGCACTACCCGTCGGGGTAACTATGGCTACACCTTC.

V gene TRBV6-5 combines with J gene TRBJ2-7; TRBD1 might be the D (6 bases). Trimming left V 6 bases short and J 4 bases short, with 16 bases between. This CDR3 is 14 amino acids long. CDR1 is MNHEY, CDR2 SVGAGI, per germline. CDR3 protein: CASRLQGDSYEQYF. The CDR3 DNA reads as TGTGCCAGCAGATTACAGGGTGATTCGTACGAGCAGTACTTC.

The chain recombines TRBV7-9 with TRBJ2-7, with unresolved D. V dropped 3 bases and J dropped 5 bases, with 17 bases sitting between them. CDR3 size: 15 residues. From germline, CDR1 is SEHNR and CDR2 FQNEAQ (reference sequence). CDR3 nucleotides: TGTGCCAGCAGCTTGAGTAGTCTCACCTCGGACGAGCAGTACTTC. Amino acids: CASSLSSLTSDEQYF.

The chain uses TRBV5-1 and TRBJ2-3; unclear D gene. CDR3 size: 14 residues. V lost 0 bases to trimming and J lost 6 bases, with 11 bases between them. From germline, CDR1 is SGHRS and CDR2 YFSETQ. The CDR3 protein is CASSLETRIDTQYF. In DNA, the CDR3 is TGCGCCAGCAGCTTGGAGACCCGGATCGATACGCAGTATTTT.

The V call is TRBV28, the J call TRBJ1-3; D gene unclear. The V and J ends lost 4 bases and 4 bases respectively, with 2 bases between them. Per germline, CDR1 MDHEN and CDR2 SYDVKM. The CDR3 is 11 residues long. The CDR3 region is CASSSGNTIYF. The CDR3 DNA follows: TGTGCCAGCAGTTCCGGAAACACCATATATTTT.

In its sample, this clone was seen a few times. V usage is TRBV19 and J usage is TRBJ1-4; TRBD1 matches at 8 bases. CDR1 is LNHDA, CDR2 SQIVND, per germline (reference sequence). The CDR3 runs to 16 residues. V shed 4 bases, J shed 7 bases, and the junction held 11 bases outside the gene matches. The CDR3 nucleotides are TGTGCCAGTAGTAAAGGACAGGGACTCAATGGTGAAAAACTGTTTTTT. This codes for CASSKGQGLNGEKLFF.